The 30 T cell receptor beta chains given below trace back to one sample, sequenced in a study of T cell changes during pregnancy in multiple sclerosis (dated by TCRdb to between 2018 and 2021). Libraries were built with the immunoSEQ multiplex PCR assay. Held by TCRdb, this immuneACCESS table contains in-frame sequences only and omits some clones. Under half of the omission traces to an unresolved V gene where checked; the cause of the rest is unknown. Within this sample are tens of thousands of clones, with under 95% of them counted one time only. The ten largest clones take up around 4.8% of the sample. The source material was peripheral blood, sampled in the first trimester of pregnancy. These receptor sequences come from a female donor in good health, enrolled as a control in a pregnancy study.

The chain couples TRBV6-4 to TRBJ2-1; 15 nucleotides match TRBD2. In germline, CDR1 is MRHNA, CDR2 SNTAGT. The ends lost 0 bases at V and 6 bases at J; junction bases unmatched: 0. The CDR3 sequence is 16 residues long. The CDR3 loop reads CASSDSGLAGGNEQFF. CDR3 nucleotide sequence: TGTGCCAGCAGTGACTCGGGACTAGCGGGGGGCAATGAGCAGTTCTTC.

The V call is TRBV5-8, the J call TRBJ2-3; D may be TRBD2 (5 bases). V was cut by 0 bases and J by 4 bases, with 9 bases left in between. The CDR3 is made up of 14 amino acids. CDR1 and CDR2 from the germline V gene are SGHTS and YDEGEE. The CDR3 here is CASSLGGNADTQYF. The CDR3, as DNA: TGTGCCAGCAGCTTGGGAGGGAACGCAGATACGCAGTATTTT.

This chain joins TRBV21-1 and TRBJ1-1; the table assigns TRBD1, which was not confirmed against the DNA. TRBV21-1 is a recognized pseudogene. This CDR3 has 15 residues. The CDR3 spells CASSSPGTGSSEAFF. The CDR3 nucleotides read TGTGCCAGCAGCAGTCCCGGGACAGGGTCGTCTGAAGCTTTCTTT.

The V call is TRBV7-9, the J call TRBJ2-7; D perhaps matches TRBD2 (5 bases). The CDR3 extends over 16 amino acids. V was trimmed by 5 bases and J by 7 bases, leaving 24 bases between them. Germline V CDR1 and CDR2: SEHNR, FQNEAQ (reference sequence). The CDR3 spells CASSPGEGRSSREQYF. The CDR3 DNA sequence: TGTGCCAGCAGCCCCGGGGAAGGACGGAGTTCTCGGGAGCAGTACTTC.

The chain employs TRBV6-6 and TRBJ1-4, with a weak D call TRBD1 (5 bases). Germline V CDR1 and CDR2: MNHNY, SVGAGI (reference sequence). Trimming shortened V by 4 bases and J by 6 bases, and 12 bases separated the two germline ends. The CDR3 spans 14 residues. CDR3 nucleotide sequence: TGTGCCAGCAGTTTCCAGGGTATGGATGAAAAACTGTTTTTT. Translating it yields CASSFQGMDEKLFF.

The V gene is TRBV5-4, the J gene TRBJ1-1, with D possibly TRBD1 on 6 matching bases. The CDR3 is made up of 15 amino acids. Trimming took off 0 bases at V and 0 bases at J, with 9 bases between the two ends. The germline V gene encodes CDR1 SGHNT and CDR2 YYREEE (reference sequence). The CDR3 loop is CASSLGQGLNTEAFF. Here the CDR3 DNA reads TGTGCCAGCAGCTTGGGTCAGGGGCTGAACACTGAAGCTTTCTTT.

CDR3 in amino acids: CAWSGARWDTEAFF. CDR3 coding DNA: TGTGCCTGGAGTGGGGCCCGATGGGACACTGAAGCTTTCTTT. The chain is built from TRBV30 and TRBJ1-1, with D unresolved. Germline CDR1 GTSNPN, CDR2 SVGIG (reference sequence). The germline V and J ends were trimmed by 1 base and 3 bases, with 12 bases remaining between them. This CDR3 is built from 14 residues.

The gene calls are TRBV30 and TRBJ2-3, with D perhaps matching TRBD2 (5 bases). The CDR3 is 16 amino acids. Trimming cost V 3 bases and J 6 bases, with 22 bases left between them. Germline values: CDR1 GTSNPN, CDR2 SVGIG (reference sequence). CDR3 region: CAWRTGTPSLRDTQYF. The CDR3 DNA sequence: TGTGCCTGGAGGACCGGCACACCTAGCCTGAGGGATACGCAGTATTTT. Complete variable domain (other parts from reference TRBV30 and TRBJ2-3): SQTIHQWPATLVQPVGSPLSLECTVEGTSNPNLYWYRQAAGRGLQLLFYSVGIGQISSEVPQNLSASRPQDRQFILSSKKLLLSDSGFYLCAWRTGTPSLRDTQYFGPGTRLTVL.

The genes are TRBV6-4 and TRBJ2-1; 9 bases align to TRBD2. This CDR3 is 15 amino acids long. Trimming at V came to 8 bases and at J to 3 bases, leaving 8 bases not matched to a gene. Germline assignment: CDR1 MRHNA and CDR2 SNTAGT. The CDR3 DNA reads TGTGCCAGCTTGGCTAGCGGGAATAACTACAATGAGCAGTTCTTC. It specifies CASLASGNNYNEQFF.

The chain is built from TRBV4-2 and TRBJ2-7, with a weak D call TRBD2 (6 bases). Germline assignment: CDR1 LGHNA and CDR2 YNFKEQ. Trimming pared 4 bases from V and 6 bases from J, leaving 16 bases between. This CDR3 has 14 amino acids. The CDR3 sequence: CASSPGGGVTEQYF. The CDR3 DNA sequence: TGTGCCAGCAGCCCCGGGGGAGGAGTGACCGAGCAGTACTTC.

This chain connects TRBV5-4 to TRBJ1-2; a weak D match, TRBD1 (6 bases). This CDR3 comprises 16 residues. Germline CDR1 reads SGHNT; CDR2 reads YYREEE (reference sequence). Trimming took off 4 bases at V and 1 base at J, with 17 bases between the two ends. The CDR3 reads CASSTPQGHYNYGYTF. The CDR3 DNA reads TGTGCCAGCAGCACCCCCCAGGGGCATTATAACTATGGCTACACCTTC.

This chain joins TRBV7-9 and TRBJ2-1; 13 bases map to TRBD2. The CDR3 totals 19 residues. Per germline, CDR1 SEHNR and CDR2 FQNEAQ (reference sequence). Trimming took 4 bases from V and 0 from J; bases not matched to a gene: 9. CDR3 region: CASSSGTSGTLSSYNEQFF. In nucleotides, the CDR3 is TGTGCCAGCAGCTCGGGGACTAGCGGGACTCTGAGCTCCTACAATGAGCAGTTCTTC.

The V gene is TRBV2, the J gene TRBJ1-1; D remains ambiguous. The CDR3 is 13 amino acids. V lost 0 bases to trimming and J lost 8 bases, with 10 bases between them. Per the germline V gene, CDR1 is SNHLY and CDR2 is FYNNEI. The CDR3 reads CASSEAEGGEAFF. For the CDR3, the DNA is TGTGCCAGCAGTGAAGCGGAGGGTGGCGAAGCTTTCTTT.

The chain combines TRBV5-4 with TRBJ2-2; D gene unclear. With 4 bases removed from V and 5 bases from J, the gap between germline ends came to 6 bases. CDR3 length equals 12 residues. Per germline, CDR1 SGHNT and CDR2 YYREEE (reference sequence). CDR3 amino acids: CASSPITGELFF. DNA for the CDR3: TGTGCCAGCAGCCCCATTACCGGGGAGCTGTTTTTT. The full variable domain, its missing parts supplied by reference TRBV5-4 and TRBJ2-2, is ETGVTQSPTHLIKTRGQQVTLRCSSQSGHNTVSWYQQALGQGPQFIFQYYREEENGRGNFPPRFSGLQFPNYSSELNVNALELDDSALYLCASSPITGELFFGEGSRLTVL.

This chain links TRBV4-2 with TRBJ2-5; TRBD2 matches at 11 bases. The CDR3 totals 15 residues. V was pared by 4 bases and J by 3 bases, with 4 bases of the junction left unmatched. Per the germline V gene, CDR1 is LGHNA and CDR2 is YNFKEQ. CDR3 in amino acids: CASSRLTSGKETQYF. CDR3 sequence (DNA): TGTGCCAGCAGCCGGTTGACTAGCGGGAAAGAGACCCAGTACTTC.

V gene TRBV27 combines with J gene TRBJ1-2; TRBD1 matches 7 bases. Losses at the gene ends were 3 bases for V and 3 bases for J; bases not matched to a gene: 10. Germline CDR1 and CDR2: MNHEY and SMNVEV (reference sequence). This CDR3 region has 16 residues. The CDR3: CASSFRGTTGDYGYTF. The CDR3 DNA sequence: TGTGCCAGCAGTTTCCGCGGAACAACAGGGGACTATGGCTACACCTTC.

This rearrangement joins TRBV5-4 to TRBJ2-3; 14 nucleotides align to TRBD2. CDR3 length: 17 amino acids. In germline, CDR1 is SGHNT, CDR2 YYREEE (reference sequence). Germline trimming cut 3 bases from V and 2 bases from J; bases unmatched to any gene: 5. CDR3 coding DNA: TGTGCCAGCAGCTCCGGACTAGCGGGGGGCCACACAGATACGCAGTATTTT. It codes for CASSSGLAGGHTDTQYF.

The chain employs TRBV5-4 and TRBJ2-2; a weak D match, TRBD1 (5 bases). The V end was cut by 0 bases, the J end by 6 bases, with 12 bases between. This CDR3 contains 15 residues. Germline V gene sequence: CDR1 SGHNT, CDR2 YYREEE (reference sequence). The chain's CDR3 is CASSLGQNLAGELFF. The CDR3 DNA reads TGTGCCAGCAGCTTGGGACAGAATCTTGCCGGGGAGCTGTTTTTT.

As DNA, the CDR3 is TGTGCCAGCAGCTTTAGCGGGGGGGCCGGCGAGCAGTACTTC. It codes for CASSFSGGAGEQYF. V is TRBV7-9 and J is TRBJ2-7, with 11 nucleotides matching TRBD2. CDR3 length: 14 residues. In germline, CDR1 is SEHNR, CDR2 FQNEAQ (reference sequence). With 3 bases clipped from V and 6 bases from J, the junction kept 4 bases outside the gene matches.

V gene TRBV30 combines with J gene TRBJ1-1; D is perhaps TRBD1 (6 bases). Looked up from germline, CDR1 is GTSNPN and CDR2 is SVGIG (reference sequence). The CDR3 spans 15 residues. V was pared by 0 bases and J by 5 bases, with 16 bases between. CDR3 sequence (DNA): TGTGCCTGGAGTGTACAGGGCCTGGGGGGGACTGAAGCTTTCTTT. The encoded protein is CAWSVQGLGGTEAFF.

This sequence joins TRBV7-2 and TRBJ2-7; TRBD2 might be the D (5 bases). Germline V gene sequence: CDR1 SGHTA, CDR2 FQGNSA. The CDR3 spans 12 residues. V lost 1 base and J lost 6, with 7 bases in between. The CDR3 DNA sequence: TGTGCCAGCAGCTTAGGTCGGGGCGAGCAGTACTTC. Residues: CASSLGRGEQYF.

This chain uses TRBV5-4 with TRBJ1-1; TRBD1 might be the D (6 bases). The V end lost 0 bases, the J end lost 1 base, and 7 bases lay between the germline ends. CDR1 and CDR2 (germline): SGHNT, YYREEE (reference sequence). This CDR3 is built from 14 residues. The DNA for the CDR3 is TGTGCCAGCAGCTTGGGAGGGGGGAACACTGAAGCTTTCTTT. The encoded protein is CASSLGGGNTEAFF. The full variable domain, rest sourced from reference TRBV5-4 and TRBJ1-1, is ETGVTQSPTHLIKTRGQQVTLRCSSQSGHNTVSWYQQALGQGPQFIFQYYREEENGRGNFPPRFSGLQFPNYSSELNVNALELDDSALYLCASSLGGGNTEAFFGQGTRLTVV.

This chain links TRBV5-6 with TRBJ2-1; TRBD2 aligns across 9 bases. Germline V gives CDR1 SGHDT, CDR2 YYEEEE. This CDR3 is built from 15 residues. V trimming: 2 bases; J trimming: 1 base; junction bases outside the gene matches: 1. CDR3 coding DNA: TGTGCCAGCAGCTTTAGCGGGGGATCCTACAATGAGCAGTTCTTC. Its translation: CASSFSGGSYNEQFF.

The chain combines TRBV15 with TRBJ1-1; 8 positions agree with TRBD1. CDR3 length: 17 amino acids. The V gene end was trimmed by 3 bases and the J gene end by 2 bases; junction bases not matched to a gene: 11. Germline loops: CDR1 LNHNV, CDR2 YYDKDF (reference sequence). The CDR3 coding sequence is TGTGCCACCAGCAGGGCGACAGGGGCCCTCGGAAACACTGAAGCTTTCTTT. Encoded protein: CATSRATGALGNTEAFF.

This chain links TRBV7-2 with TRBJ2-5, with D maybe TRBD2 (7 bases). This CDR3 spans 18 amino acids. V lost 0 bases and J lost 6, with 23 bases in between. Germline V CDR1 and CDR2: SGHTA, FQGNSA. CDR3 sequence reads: CASSLAGGGGGPVKTQYF. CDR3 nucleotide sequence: TGTGCCAGCAGCTTAGCGGGGGGAGGGGGAGGGCCGGTGAAGACCCAGTACTTC. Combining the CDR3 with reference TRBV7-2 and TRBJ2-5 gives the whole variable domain GAGVSQSPSNKVTEKGKDVELRCDPISGHTALYWYRQSLGQGLEFLIYFQGNSAPDKSGLPSDRFSAERTGGSVSTLTIQRTQQEDSAVYLCASSLAGGGGGPVKTQYFGPGTRLLVL.

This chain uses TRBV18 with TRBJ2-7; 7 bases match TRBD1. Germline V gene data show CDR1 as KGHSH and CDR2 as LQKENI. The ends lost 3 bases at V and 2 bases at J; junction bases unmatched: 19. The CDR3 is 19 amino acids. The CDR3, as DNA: TGTGCCAGCTCACCCCTGACAGGGCGCGGGCTAAACCGCCCCTACGAGCAGTACTTC. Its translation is CASSPLTGRGLNRPYEQYF.

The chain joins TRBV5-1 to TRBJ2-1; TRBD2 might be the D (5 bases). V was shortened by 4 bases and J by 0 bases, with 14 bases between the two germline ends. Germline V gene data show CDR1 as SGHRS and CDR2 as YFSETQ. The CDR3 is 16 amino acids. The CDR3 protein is CASSPFGESSYNEQFF. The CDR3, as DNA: TGCGCCAGCAGCCCATTCGGGGAGAGCTCCTACAATGAGCAGTTCTTC.

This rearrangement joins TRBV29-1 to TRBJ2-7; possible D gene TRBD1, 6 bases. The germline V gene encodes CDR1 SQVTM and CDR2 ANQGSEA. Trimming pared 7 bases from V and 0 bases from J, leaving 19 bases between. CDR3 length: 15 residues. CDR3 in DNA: TGCAGCGCCCTGACTGACAGGCGTCTCTCCTACGAGCAGTACTTC. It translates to CSALTDRRLSYEQYF.

The CDR3: CASSDGSRVPYEQYF. CDR3 bases: TGTGCCAGCAGTGATGGGAGTAGGGTTCCGTACGAGCAGTACTTC. The J gene is TRBJ2-7, the V gene TRBV6-1, with TRBD2 as a possible D gene (5 bases). Germline loops: CDR1 MNHNS, CDR2 SASEGT. Trimming removed 3 bases from V and 4 bases from J, with 16 bases in between. The CDR3 length is 15 residues.

CDR3 coding DNA: TGTGCCAGCAGCCTAAACAGGGGTTTAGATTCACCCCTCCACTTT. Its protein is CASSLNRGLDSPLHF. The chain employs TRBV11-3 and TRBJ1-6; TRBD1 agrees at 7 bases. The CDR3 runs to 15 residues. Germline V gene sequence: CDR1 SGHNT, CDR2 YENEEA. Trimming took 5 bases from V and 8 from J; bases not matched to a gene: 9.